Below, 24 T cell receptor beta chains from the same sample are listed, as sequenced in a study of T cell repertoires in aging, cancer and after chemotherapy. TRB rearrangements spanning V, D and J were amplified using mixed TRB-A/B primers. From the multiplex PCR reads, TCRdb called clonotypes with MiXCR, one entry per CDR3 protein. Of about 4,700 distinct CDR3 sequences in the sample, just under 40% were seen once. TCR beta rearrangements were amplified from peripheral blood genomic DNA. Sequenced: blood. These receptors were collected from a human donor with a blood cancer.

This clonotype came up a few times. The chain joins TRBV6-5 to TRBJ1-5; no definite D call. The V end was cut by 5 bases, the J end by 8 bases, with 10 bases between. The CDR3 sequence is 12 residues long. From germline, CDR1 is MNHEY and CDR2 SVGAGI. In DNA form, the CDR3 reads TGTGCCAGCAGTGAATCCCATAAGCCCCAGCATTTT. Amino acid sequence: CASSESHKPQHF.

This clonotype was picked up a small number of times. The genes are TRBV29-1 and TRBJ2-7; D might be TRBD1 (6 bases). The CDR3 consists of 13 residues. The germline V and J ends were trimmed by 0 bases and 3 bases, with 9 bases remaining between them. The V gene's germline CDR1 is SQVTM and CDR2 ANQGSEA. The CDR3 sequence is CSVEEPTGYEQYF. The CDR3 DNA sequence: TGCAGCGTTGAAGAGCCGACAGGCTACGAGCAGTACTTC.

The chain is built from TRBV30 and TRBJ1-4, with D hard to call. The CDR3 has 12 amino acids. V shed 3 bases and J shed 8 bases, with 10 bases lying between them. The germline V gene encodes CDR1 GTSNPN and CDR2 SVGIG (reference sequence). This chain's CDR3 is CAWSSIKEKLFF. DNA of the CDR3: TGTGCCTGGAGCAGCATAAAAGAAAAACTGTTTTTT. The full variable domain, with the rest looked up from reference TRBV30 and TRBJ1-4, is SQTIHQWPATLVQPVGSPLSLECTVEGTSNPNLYWYRQAAGRGLQLLFYSVGIGQISSEVPQNLSASRPQDRQFILSSKKLLLSDSGFYLCAWSSIKEKLFFGSGTQLSVL.

The sample holds a few counts of this clonotype. This chain joins TRBV6-5 and TRBJ2-3; 9 bases map to TRBD1. From germline, CDR1 is MNHEY and CDR2 SVGAGI. V trimming: 6 bases; J trimming: 6 bases; junction bases outside the gene matches: 7. This CDR3 contains 14 residues. The chain's CDR3 is CASRKDRGGDTQYF. Here the CDR3 DNA reads TGTGCCAGCAGAAAGGACAGGGGAGGGGATACGCAGTATTTT.

This chain connects TRBV7-2 to TRBJ2-3; D may be TRBD2 (5 bases). The V and J ends lost 7 bases and 3 bases respectively, with 8 bases between them. This CDR3 has 12 residues. CDR1 and CDR2 from the germline V gene are SGHTA and FQGNSA. The CDR3 DNA follows: TGTGCCAGCAAGACGGGGACAGATACGCAGTATTTT. It specifies CASKTGTDTQYF. Together with reference TRBV7-2 and TRBJ2-3, the CDR3 gives the full variable domain: GAGVSQSPSNKVTEKGKDVELRCDPISGHTALYWYRQSLGQGLEFLIYFQGNSAPDKSGLPSDRFSAERTGGSVSTLTIQRTQQEDSAVYLCASKTGTDTQYFGPGTRLTVL.

The J gene is TRBJ1-4, the V gene TRBV10-3; D not resolved. The germline V gene has CDR1 ENHRY and CDR2 SYGVKD. The CDR3 covers 13 residues. Trimming pared 8 bases from V and 4 bases from J, leaving 11 bases between. In DNA, the CDR3 is TGTGCCATCCGATGGCGGAGTAATGAAAAACTGTTTTTT. As protein: CAIRWRSNEKLFF.

The chain links TRBV12-3 or TRBV12-4 to TRBJ2-3; TRBD2 might be the D (6 bases). The CDR3 totals 14 residues. V was trimmed by 2 bases and J by 6 bases, leaving 12 bases between them. CDR3 nucleotide sequence: TGTGCCAGCAGTTTATACGGGAGAAAGGATACGCAGTATTTT. Translating gives CASSLYGRKDTQYF.

On this clonotype: This may stem from a read error, because a much larger clone lies one nucleotide away. This chain connects TRBV6-5 to TRBJ2-6; weak D call: TRBD1 (5 bases). Germline V gene lookup returns CDR1 MNHEY and CDR2 SVGAGI. The CDR3 loop spans 12 amino acids. The CDR3 DNA sequence: TGTGCCAGCCGGTCTGGGGCCAACGTCCTGGCTTTC. Translating it yields CASRSGANVLAF.

This clonotype is termed medium-sized. The chain carries TRBV19 and TRBJ2-3, with a possible D match to TRBD2 (6 bases). V was clipped by 5 bases and J by 2 bases, with 17 bases between them. The germline V gene has CDR1 LNHDA and CDR2 SQIVND (reference sequence). This CDR3 spans 16 amino acids. The CDR3, as DNA: TGTGCCAGTAGTGGCTACTTTGGGGGGACCACAGATACGCAGTATTTT. This codes for CASSGYFGGTTDTQYF. The variable domain in full, completed from reference TRBV19 and TRBJ2-3, reads DGGITQSPKYLFRKEGQNVTLSCEQNLNHDAMYWYRQDPGQGLRLIYYSQIVNDFQKGDIAEGYSVSREKKESFPLTVTSAQKNPTAFYLCASSGYFGGTTDTQYFGPGTRLTVL.

The V and J genes are TRBV24-1 and TRBJ2-2; D remains ambiguous. V lost 9 bases and J 4 bases, leaving 11 bases between the germline ends. There are 13 residues in the CDR3. Germline V gene sequence: CDR1 KGHDR, CDR2 SFDVKD. The chain's CDR3 is CATQAASTGELFF. CDR3 nucleotides: TGTGCCACCCAGGCAGCGAGCACCGGGGAGCTGTTTTTT.

This sequence joins TRBV6-1 and TRBJ2-7; 8 bases are a match to TRBD1. V gave up 8 bases and J gave up 2 bases; unmatched junction bases: 5. The CDR3 consists of 13 residues. From germline, CDR1 is MNHNS and CDR2 SASEGT. The CDR3 DNA follows: TGTGCCAGCTTAACACAGGGGGCCTACGAGCAGTACTTC. Translation gives CASLTQGAYEQYF.

Within the sample, this clonotype is medium-sized. The chain is built from TRBV30 and TRBJ2-2, with D perhaps matching TRBD2 (6 bases). Germline V lookup: CDR1 GTSNPN, CDR2 SVGIG (reference sequence). V dropped 0 bases and J dropped 7 bases, with 15 bases sitting between them. The CDR3 spans 15 residues. The DNA for the CDR3 is TGTGCCTGGAGTGTACTAGGGGAGGTTAACGGGGAGCTGTTTTTT. Its translation is CAWSVLGEVNGELFF. The full variable domain, its missing parts supplied by reference TRBV30 and TRBJ2-2, is SQTIHQWPATLVQPVGSPLSLECTVEGTSNPNLYWYRQAAGRGLQLLFYSVGIGQISSEVPQNLSASRPQDRQFILSSKKLLLSDSGFYLCAWSVLGEVNGELFFGEGSRLTVL.

V and J are TRBV5-5 and TRBJ2-6; TRBD1 matches 11 bases. The V and J ends lost 4 bases and 2 bases, in that order; junction bases with no gene match: 2. The V gene's germline CDR1 is SGHKS and CDR2 YYEKEE (reference sequence). This CDR3 contains 16 residues. This chain's CDR3 is CASSRTGGAGANVLTF. CDR3 DNA sequence: TGTGCCAGCAGCCGGACAGGGGGCGCTGGGGCCAACGTCCTGACTTTC.

The rearrangement joins TRBV24-1 to TRBJ1-4; possibly TRBD1 for D (5 bases). The germline V and J ends were trimmed by 3 bases and 5 bases, with 12 bases remaining between them. The CDR3 covers 15 residues. Germline values: CDR1 KGHDR, CDR2 SFDVKD. Written as DNA, the CDR3 is TGTGCCACCAGTGATCCAGGGCGGGGAAATGAAAAACTGTTTTTT. Its protein product is CATSDPGRGNEKLFF.

The rearrangement joins TRBV4-1 to TRBJ2-5; D possibly corresponds to TRBD1 (5 bases). From germline, CDR1 is MGHRA and CDR2 YSYEKL. V lost 6 bases to trimming and J lost 5 bases, with 28 bases between them. There are 18 residues in the CDR3. The CDR3 DNA follows: TGCGCCAGCAGACCGGGCTCGTCGTCACAGGTCGCTTTGGAGACCCAGTACTTC. Amino acid sequence: CASRPGSSSQVALETQYF.

The CDR3 nucleotides are TGTGCCTGGAGTACCCCGAGGGGGACTAGACCTTCGGAGACCCAGTACTTC. This encodes CAWSTPRGTRPSETQYF. The V call is TRBV30, the J call TRBJ2-5, with 8 positions matching TRBD2. This CDR3 has 17 amino acids. Germline CDR1 reads GTSNPN; CDR2 reads SVGIG (reference sequence). J lost 5 bases, V lost 2 bases, and 16 bases had no gene match.

The chain has TRBV5-5 and TRBJ2-2; 14 nucleotides agree with TRBD2. CDR1 is SGHKS, CDR2 YYEKEE, per germline (reference sequence). The CDR3 has 15 residues. V lost 5 bases to trimming and J lost 5 bases; unmatched junction nucleotides: 2. CDR3 protein: CASRRTSGRTGELFF. The DNA of the CDR3 is TGTGCCAGCAGGCGGACTAGCGGGAGGACCGGGGAGCTGTTTTTT.

The chain carries TRBV27 and TRBJ1-2, with D tentatively TRBD1 (5 bases). Between the trimmed V and J ends, which lost 10 bases and 4 bases, there was a span of 16 bases. This CDR3 is 13 amino acids long. Germline CDR1 MNHEY, CDR2 SMNVEV (reference sequence). CDR3 residues: CAIAGTSFYGYTF. CDR3 DNA sequence: TGTGCCATCGCAGGGACCAGCTTCTATGGCTACACCTTC.

The chain employs TRBV6-6 and TRBJ2-1; either TRBD1 or TRBD2 may fit D (6 bases each). CDR3 length: 16 amino acids. With 2 bases removed from V and 2 bases from J, the gap between germline ends came to 13 bases. Per germline, CDR1 MNHNY and CDR2 SVGAGI (reference sequence). As DNA, the CDR3 is TGTGCCAGCAGTTACCCAGCCGGGGGCGCCTACAATGAGCAGTTCTTC. It specifies CASSYPAGGAYNEQFF.

This chain connects TRBV6-5 to TRBJ2-1; TRBD1 aligns across 8 bases. Germline V lookup: CDR1 MNHEY, CDR2 SVGAGI. The CDR3 is 16 amino acids. J gave up 5 bases and V 6 bases, and 12 bases lay outside the gene matches. Here the CDR3 DNA reads TGTGCCAGCAGCCCAACGACGGGACAGGCGAACAATGAGCAGTTCTTC. Its translation: CASSPTTGQANNEQFF.

The chain carries TRBV10-1 and TRBJ1-4; perhaps TRBD1 as D (5 bases). Trimming left V 3 bases short and J 7 bases short, with 12 bases between. The germline gives CDR1 WNHNN, CDR2 SYGVQD (reference sequence). This CDR3 is 14 amino acids long. The CDR3: CASSDGRGGEKLFF. In DNA form, the CDR3 reads TGCGCCAGCAGTGACGGACGGGGCGGTGAAAAACTGTTTTTT.

This clonotype occurred a few times. The V call is TRBV6-5, the J call TRBJ2-3, with 7 nucleotides matching TRBD1. The J segment lost 0 bases and the V segment lost 6 bases, leaving 6 bases of the junction unmatched. Germline V gene sequence: CDR1 MNHEY, CDR2 SVGAGI. The CDR3 contains 15 residues. The CDR3 region has the DNA TGTGCCAGCAGCCCACAGGGGCGAAGCACAGATACGCAGTATTTT. Translated: CASSPQGRSTDTQYF.

The chain recombines TRBV11-2 with TRBJ2-2; D possibly corresponds to TRBD1 (5 bases). Per the germline V gene, CDR1 is SGHAT and CDR2 is FQNNGV. This CDR3 region has 15 residues. The V and J ends lost 3 bases and 3 bases respectively, with 11 bases between them. CDR3 in DNA: TGTGCCAGCAGCTTTGTGGGGCACTACACCGGGGAGCTGTTTTTT. The encoded protein is CASSFVGHYTGELFF.

J is TRBJ2-7 and V is TRBV7-6; 8 bases line up with TRBD1. This CDR3 comprises 15 residues. V shed 4 bases, J shed 2 bases, and the junction held 7 bases outside the gene matches. Looked up from germline, CDR1 is SGHVS and CDR2 is FNYEAQ. CDR3 region: CASSSQGAVTYEQYF. CDR3 coding DNA: TGTGCCAGCAGCTCTCAGGGGGCGGTGACCTACGAGCAGTACTTC.